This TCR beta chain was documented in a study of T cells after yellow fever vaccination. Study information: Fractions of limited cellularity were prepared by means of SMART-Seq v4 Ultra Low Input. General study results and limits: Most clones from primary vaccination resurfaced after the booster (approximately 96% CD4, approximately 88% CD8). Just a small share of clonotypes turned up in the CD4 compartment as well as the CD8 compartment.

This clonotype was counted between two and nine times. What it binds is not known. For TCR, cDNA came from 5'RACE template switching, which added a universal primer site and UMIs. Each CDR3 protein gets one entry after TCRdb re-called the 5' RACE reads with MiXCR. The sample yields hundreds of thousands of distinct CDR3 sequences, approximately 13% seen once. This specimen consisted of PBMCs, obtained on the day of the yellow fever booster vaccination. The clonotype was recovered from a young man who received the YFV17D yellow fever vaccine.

The CDR3 here is CASSLTTSGRDVTYEQYF. CDR3 DNA sequence: TGTGCCAGCAGCTTAACCACTAGCGGGAGGGATGTAACCTACGAGCAGTACTTC. The rearrangement joins TRBV11-3 to TRBJ2-7; 13 bases match TRBD2. V was pared by 2 bases and J by 2 bases, with 9 bases of the junction left unmatched. Germline values: CDR1 SGHNT, CDR2 YENEEA. CDR3 length equals 18 residues.